These 31 T cell receptor beta chains originate from one sample sequenced in a study of CD8 T cells in Susac syndrome. An amount of RNA that ranged from about 0.45 to 1 ug was reverse transcribed with random hexamers. TCRdb fed the immunoSEQ multiplex PCR reads into MiXCR, producing one record per CDR3 protein. The sample consists of 170,000 or so distinct CDR3 sequences, about 96% of them appearing once. The source material was CD4+ T cells from PBMCs. The receptor source for this set is a human donor with Susac syndrome.

The V call is TRBV20-1, the J call TRBJ2-1, with 16 bases matching TRBD2. The germline CDR1 and CDR2 sequences are DFQATT and SNEGSKA (reference sequence). Germline trimming cut 6 bases from V and 10 bases from J; bases unmatched to any gene: 18. The CDR3 contains 18 residues. CDR3 nucleotide sequence: TGCAGTGCACCGGGACTAGCGGGAGGGCCAACCACGGTAGGGGAGCAGTTCTTC. Its protein is CSAPGLAGGPTTVGEQFF.

The V and J genes are TRBV23-1 and TRBJ2-3; D remains unclear. Being an ORF, TRBV23-1 has a function that is uncertain. Trimming left V 0 bases short and J 1 base short, with 11 bases between. CDR3 size: 16 residues. The CDR3 sequence: CASSQSVYGGTDTQYF. The CDR3 DNA reads as TGCGCCAGCAGTCAATCGGTTTACGGTGGCACAGATACGCAGTATTTT.

The rearrangement links TRBV5-1 to TRBJ2-3; weak D call: TRBD2 (6 bases). This CDR3 has 15 residues. Germline CDR1 reads SGHRS; CDR2 reads YFSETQ. Between the trimmed V and J ends, which lost 7 bases and 0 bases, there was a span of 15 bases. Here the CDR3 DNA reads TGCGCCAGCCAAGTAGACGGGACTAGCACAGATACGCAGTATTTT. Residues: CASQVDGTSTDTQYF. The variable domain in full, completed from reference TRBV5-1 and TRBJ2-3, reads KAGVTQTPRYLIKTRGQQVTLSCSPISGHRSVSWYQQTPGQGLQFLFEYFSETQRNKGNFPGRFSGRQFSNSRSEMNVSTLELGDSALYLCASQVDGTSTDTQYFGPGTRLTVL.

V and J are TRBV20-1 and TRBJ2-2; perhaps TRBD2 as D (6 bases). CDR1 and CDR2 from the germline V gene are DFQATT and SNEGSKA (reference sequence). This CDR3 has 17 amino acids. V lost 5 bases and J lost 6, with 25 bases in between. The CDR3: CSAPNPLAGRTAGELFF. In DNA form, the CDR3 reads TGCAGTGCTCCAAACCCACTAGCAGGTAGAACCGCCGGGGAGCTGTTTTTT.

The chain combines TRBV7-9 with TRBJ2-5, with TRBD2 identical over 9 bases. Per the germline V gene, CDR1 is SEHNR and CDR2 is FQNEAQ (reference sequence). The CDR3 has 11 amino acids. V trimming: 11 bases; J trimming: 4 bases; junction bases outside the gene matches: 2. CDR3: CAAGGAETQYF. CDR3 sequence (DNA): TGTGCCGCGGGGGGGGCAGAGACCCAGTACTTC.

The V gene is TRBV5-1, the J gene TRBJ2-5; D call uncertain. Matching the DNA end better, TRBJ2-1 makes the J call doubtful. The CDR3 is 11 amino acids. Germline lookup yields CDR1 SGHRS and CDR2 YFSETQ. The CDR3 DNA reads as TGCGCCAGCAGCTTGGGGATCTACCAGTTCTTC. Encoded protein: CASSLGIYQFF.

This rearrangement joins TRBV4-2 to TRBJ1-1; D unclear. The CDR3 is 13 residues long. Trimming left V 0 bases short and J 5 bases short, with 7 bases between. In germline, CDR1 is LGHNA, CDR2 YNFKEQ. The CDR3 protein is CASSQDRSTEAFF. DNA of the CDR3: TGTGCCAGCAGCCAAGATAGGTCAACTGAAGCTTTCTTT.

V is TRBV7-2 and J is TRBJ1-5, with D maybe TRBD1 (5 bases). V was trimmed by 3 bases and J by 5 bases, leaving 20 bases between them. Germline CDR1 SGHTA, CDR2 FQGNSA. The CDR3 sequence is 17 residues long. CDR3 protein: CASSFTNPGIWHQPQHF. The CDR3 DNA reads as TGTGCCAGCAGCTTTACGAATCCAGGGATATGGCATCAGCCCCAGCATTTT. Filled out from reference TRBV7-2 and TRBJ1-5, the complete variable domain reads GAGVSQSPSNKVTEKGKDVELRCDPISGHTALYWYRQSLGQGLEFLIYFQGNSAPDKSGLPSDRFSAERTGGSVSTLTIQRTQQEDSAVYLCASSFTNPGIWHQPQHFGDGTRLSIL.

The V call is TRBV7-2, the J call TRBJ2-7, with D perhaps TRBD1 or TRBD2 (5 bases each). Germline loops: CDR1 SGHTA, CDR2 FQGNSA. The CDR3 totals 16 residues. Trimming cost V 5 bases and J 2 bases, with 19 bases left between them. In DNA, the CDR3 is TGTGCCAGCAGCCCTGCGGCCGGGACCTCTACCTACGAGCAGTACTTC. Its protein is CASSPAAGTSTYEQYF.

The chain carries TRBV10-3 and TRBJ2-3; the D gene is possibly TRBD2 (5 bases). CDR1 and CDR2 from the germline V gene are ENHRY and SYGVKD. The CDR3 sequence is 16 residues long. Trimming stripped 0 bases from V and 2 bases from J, with 12 bases between. The CDR3 here is CAISESEGGPTDTQYF. In DNA, the CDR3 is TGTGCCATCAGTGAGTCTGAGGGTGGCCCCACAGATACGCAGTATTTT.

The genes are TRBV6-1 and TRBJ2-1; 11 bases match TRBD2. This CDR3 region has 19 residues. Trimming removed 7 bases from V and 0 bases from J; junction bases left unmatched: 14. The V gene's germline CDR1 is MNHNS and CDR2 SASEGT. The CDR3 bases are TGTGCCAGCACCCCCCTTGGGCTAGCGGGAGGACGCTCCTACAATGAGCAGTTCTTC. This gives the protein CASTPLGLAGGRSYNEQFF.

V gene TRBV2 combines with J gene TRBJ2-7; D is uncertain. Germline loops: CDR1 SNHLY, CDR2 FYNNEI. V lost 7 bases to trimming and J lost 6 bases, with 16 bases between them. The CDR3 loop spans 13 amino acids. CDR3 sequence: CASTEGNTIEQYF. In DNA form, the CDR3 reads TGTGCCAGCACGGAAGGGAATACGATCGAGCAGTACTTC. The whole variable domain, remainder taken from reference TRBV2 and TRBJ2-7, is EPEVTQTPSHQVTQMGQEVILRCVPISNHLYFYWYRQILGQKVEFLVSFYNNEISEKSEIFDDQFSVERPDGSNFTLKIRSTKLEDSAMYFCASTEGNTIEQYFGPGTRLTVT.

CDR3 DNA: TGTGCCAGCACGAAGGGGGCGCGGGGAGAGACCCAGTACTTC. Protein sequence: CASTKGARGETQYF. The V and J genes are TRBV25-1 and TRBJ2-5; TRBD1 is a possible D gene (7 bases). Looked up from germline, CDR1 is MGHDK and CDR2 is SYGVNS. V was pared by 7 bases and J by 4 bases, with 16 bases between. The CDR3 consists of 14 residues.

This clonotype was observed a few times. The chain uses TRBV20-1 and TRBJ2-3; possibly TRBD2 for D (5 bases). Germline assignment: CDR1 DFQATT and CDR2 SNEGSKA (reference sequence). The CDR3 covers 13 residues. V shed 2 bases and J shed 0 bases, with 6 bases lying between them. The CDR3 spells CSARTGSTDTQYF. CDR3 DNA: TGCAGTGCTAGAACGGGGAGCACAGATACGCAGTATTTT.

This chain links TRBV7-9 with TRBJ2-5, with no clear D. Per the germline V gene, CDR1 is SEHNR and CDR2 is FQNEAQ (reference sequence). Trimming shortened V by 1 base and J by 3 bases, and 3 bases separated the two germline ends. This CDR3 spans 12 amino acids. The CDR3 is CASSLVKETQYF. CDR3 DNA sequence: TGTGCCAGCAGCTTAGTTAAAGAGACCCAGTACTTC.

J is TRBJ2-5 and V is TRBV10-3, with 8 bases matching TRBD1. The CDR3 consists of 12 residues. The V segment lost 4 bases and the J segment 5 bases; nucleotides outside the gene matches: 0. CDR1 ENHRY and CDR2 SYGVKD come from the germline V gene. The CDR3 here is CAISGQGETQYF. CDR3 DNA: TGTGCCATCAGTGGACAGGGGGAGACCCAGTACTTC.

Regarding this clonotype: One end of the junction is discordant with germline, which a read error may explain. The chain has TRBV7-7 and TRBJ2-5; D not certain. The CDR3 is made up of 15 amino acids. The germline CDR1 and CDR2 sequences are SSHAT and FNYEAQ (reference sequence). Here the CDR3 reads CASSSTMAAPETQYF. The CDR3 DNA reads as TGTGCTAGCAGCTCAACGATGGCGGCCCCAGAGACCCAGTACTTC. The full variable domain, rest sourced from reference TRBV7-7 and TRBJ2-5, is GAGVSQSPRYKVTKRGQDVTLRCDPISSHATLYWYQQALGQGPEFLTYFNYEAQPDKSGLPSDRFSAERPEGSISTLTIQRTEQRDSAMYRCASSSTMAAPETQYFGPGTRLLVL.

V and J are TRBV20-1 and TRBJ2-1; 7 positions match TRBD2. V dropped 3 bases and J dropped 9; count of bases not matched to a gene: 8. Germline V lookup: CDR1 DFQATT, CDR2 SNEGSKA (reference sequence). This CDR3 is 13 amino acids long. DNA of the CDR3: TGCAGTGCTAGGGGTTCTGGGGAGGGTGAGCAGTTCTTC. This sequence encodes CSARGSGEGEQFF.

Points on this clonotype: At one end the junction does not follow the germline gene, possibly because of a read error. The rearrangement joins TRBV7-2 to TRBJ1-1; possible D gene TRBD1, 6 bases. The CDR3 sequence is 13 residues long. CDR1 is SGHTA, CDR2 FQGNSA, per germline. The CDR3 DNA is TGTGCCAGCAGCTTAGTCCGGGACACCGAAGCTTTCTTT. It yields the protein CASSLVRDTEAFF.

The chain employs TRBV4-1 and TRBJ2-1, with TRBD2 as a possible D gene (5 bases). This CDR3 contains 15 residues. Per the germline V gene, CDR1 is MGHRA and CDR2 is YSYEKL. V dropped 2 bases and J dropped 4 bases, with 12 bases sitting between them. The CDR3 loop is CASSQRGEGYNEQFF. The DNA of the CDR3 is TGCGCCAGCAGCCAACGCGGCGAGGGATACAATGAGCAGTTCTTC.

The chain joins TRBV5-1 to TRBJ1-2, with 7 bases lining up with TRBD1. This CDR3 is built from 14 residues. Germline assignment: CDR1 SGHRS and CDR2 YFSETQ. The trim removed 4 bases at V and 6 bases at J, leaving 9 bases unmatched. The CDR3: CASSPGQDFNGYTF. CDR3 DNA: TGCGCCAGCAGCCCCGGACAGGATTTTAATGGCTACACCTTC. The full variable domain, completed using reference TRBV5-1 and TRBJ1-2, is KAGVTQTPRYLIKTRGQQVTLSCSPISGHRSVSWYQQTPGQGLQFLFEYFSETQRNKGNFPGRFSGRQFSNSRSEMNVSTLELGDSALYLCASSPGQDFNGYTFGSGTRLTVV.

V gene TRBV28 combines with J gene TRBJ2-1, with D hard to call. V was pared by 3 bases and J by 2 bases, with 5 bases between. The germline V gene has CDR1 MDHEN and CDR2 SYDVKM. This CDR3 contains 13 residues. The CDR3 here is CASSFTAYNEQFF. As DNA, the CDR3 is TGTGCCAGCAGTTTTACAGCCTACAATGAGCAGTTCTTC.

V is TRBV5-6 and J is TRBJ2-5, with unresolved D. The CDR3 length is 13 residues. V was shortened by 1 base and J by 4 bases, with 8 bases between the two germline ends. Germline V gene sequence: CDR1 SGHDT, CDR2 YYEEEE. The CDR3, as DNA: TGTGCCAGCAGCTTGCGGTCCCCAGAGACCCAGTACTTC. Its protein is CASSLRSPETQYF.

The V call is TRBV5-4, the J call TRBJ2-7; D possibly corresponds to TRBD1 (6 bases). CDR3 length equals 16 residues. The germline V and J ends were trimmed by 4 bases and 0 bases, with 17 bases remaining between them. The germline V gene has CDR1 SGHNT and CDR2 YYREEE (reference sequence). The DNA for the CDR3 is TGTGCCAGCAGCCAAGACAGGTCTAAAAGCTCCTACGAGCAGTACTTC. Encoded protein: CASSQDRSKSSYEQYF. The full variable domain, with the rest looked up from reference TRBV5-4 and TRBJ2-7, is ETGVTQSPTHLIKTRGQQVTLRCSSQSGHNTVSWYQQALGQGPQFIFQYYREEENGRGNFPPRFSGLQFPNYSSELNVNALELDDSALYLCASSQDRSKSSYEQYFGPGTRLTVT.

The chain joins TRBV29-1 to TRBJ2-7; D is possibly TRBD2 (6 bases). The CDR3 contains 12 residues. Germline V lookup: CDR1 SQVTM, CDR2 ANQGSEA. Trimming stripped 5 bases from V and 3 bases from J, with 11 bases between. Here the CDR3 reads CSVRPRGYEQYF. For the CDR3, the DNA is TGCAGCGTTCGTCCGCGGGGCTACGAGCAGTACTTC.

CDR3 in DNA: TGTGCCAGCAGCTTCGGGACGGCCACCTACGAGCAGTACGTC. It codes for CASSFGTATYEQYV. The genes are TRBV13 and TRBJ2-7; D is perhaps TRBD1 or TRBD2 (5 bases each). The germline V gene encodes CDR1 PRHDT and CDR2 FYEKMQ (reference sequence). CDR3 length: 14 amino acids. V lost 3 bases, J lost 2 bases, and 11 bases lay in between.

This sequence joins TRBV20-1 and TRBJ2-5; 11 bases match TRBD2. This CDR3 contains 16 residues. Per the germline V gene, CDR1 is DFQATT and CDR2 is SNEGSKA (reference sequence). V trimming: 1 base; J trimming: 7 bases; junction bases outside the gene matches: 11. For the CDR3, the DNA is TGCAGTGCTAGAGGCCTAGCGGGAGGTGAACGAGGGACCCAGTACTTC. Residues: CSARGLAGGERGTQYF.

In this sample, this clonotype turned up a few times. The chain uses TRBV4-1 and TRBJ1-2; D unclear. The CDR3 has 16 residues. The V and J ends lost 2 bases and 0 bases respectively, with 13 bases between them. The germline gives CDR1 MGHRA, CDR2 YSYEKL. The CDR3 protein is CASSQLGAGSNYGYTF. Here the CDR3 DNA reads TGCGCCAGCAGCCAACTAGGAGCCGGCTCTAACTATGGCTACACCTTC.

This chain uses TRBV20-1 with TRBJ1-2; D gene ambiguous. The germline V gene has CDR1 DFQATT and CDR2 SNEGSKA (reference sequence). The length of the CDR3 is 13 residues. V gave up 3 bases and J gave up 12 bases, with 20 bases separating them. The CDR3 here is CSASSVLTPTNTF. The CDR3 region has the DNA TGCAGTGCTAGTTCCGTCCTCACCCCGACTAACACCTTC.

The gene calls are TRBV29-1 and TRBJ1-4; D is uncertain. The length of the CDR3 is 11 residues. The ends were cut back, 5 bases at V and 5 bases at J, with 6 bases in the middle. Germline CDR1 is SQVTM and CDR2 is ANQGSEA. For the CDR3, the DNA is TGCAGCGTTCGCCTAAATGAAAAACTGTTTTTT. Translation: CSVRLNEKLFF.

This rearrangement joins TRBV20-1 to TRBJ2-7; 8 bases match TRBD2. Losses at the gene ends were 3 bases for V and 3 bases for J; bases not matched to a gene: 7. The CDR3 extends over 14 amino acids. Germline V gives CDR1 DFQATT, CDR2 SNEGSKA (reference sequence). The CDR3 bases are TGCAGTGCTAGCCAACTAGCGGATTACTACGAGCAGTACTTC. Translated: CSASQLADYYEQYF.